This T cell receptor beta chain was obtained from a study of technical replicates of blood from several donors. Libraries were prepared by immunoSEQ multiplex PCR; TCRdb keeps only in-frame clonotypes and omits some of them. The repertoire consists of 45,000 to 60,000 clones, with more than 95% occurring once and the leading ten covering about 0.41%. Germline assignment: CDR1 MNHEY and CDR2 SMNVEV (reference sequence). This CDR3 contains 15 residues. Trimming removed 2 bases at V and 3 bases at J, with 11 bases between. Sample: T cells isolated from PBMCs. This clonotype originated in a human donor in good health. This chain connects TRBV27 to TRBJ2-1; a weak D match, TRBD2 (5 bases). CDR3 sequence: CASSLTSSLYNEQFF. The CDR3 DNA follows: TGTGCCAGCAGTTTAACGTCTAGCCTCTACAATGAGCAGTTCTTC.